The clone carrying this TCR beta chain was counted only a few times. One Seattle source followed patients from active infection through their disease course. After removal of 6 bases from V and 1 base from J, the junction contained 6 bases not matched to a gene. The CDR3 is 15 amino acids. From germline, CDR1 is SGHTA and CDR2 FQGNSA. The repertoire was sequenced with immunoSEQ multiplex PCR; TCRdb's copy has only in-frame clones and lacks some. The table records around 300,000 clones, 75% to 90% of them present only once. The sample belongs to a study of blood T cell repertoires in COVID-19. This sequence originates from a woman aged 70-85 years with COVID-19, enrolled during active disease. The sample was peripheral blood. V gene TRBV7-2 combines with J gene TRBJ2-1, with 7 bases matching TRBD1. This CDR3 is CASRTTGASYNEQFF. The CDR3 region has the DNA TGTGCCAGCAGGACTACAGGGGCATCCTACAATGAGCAGTTCTTC.